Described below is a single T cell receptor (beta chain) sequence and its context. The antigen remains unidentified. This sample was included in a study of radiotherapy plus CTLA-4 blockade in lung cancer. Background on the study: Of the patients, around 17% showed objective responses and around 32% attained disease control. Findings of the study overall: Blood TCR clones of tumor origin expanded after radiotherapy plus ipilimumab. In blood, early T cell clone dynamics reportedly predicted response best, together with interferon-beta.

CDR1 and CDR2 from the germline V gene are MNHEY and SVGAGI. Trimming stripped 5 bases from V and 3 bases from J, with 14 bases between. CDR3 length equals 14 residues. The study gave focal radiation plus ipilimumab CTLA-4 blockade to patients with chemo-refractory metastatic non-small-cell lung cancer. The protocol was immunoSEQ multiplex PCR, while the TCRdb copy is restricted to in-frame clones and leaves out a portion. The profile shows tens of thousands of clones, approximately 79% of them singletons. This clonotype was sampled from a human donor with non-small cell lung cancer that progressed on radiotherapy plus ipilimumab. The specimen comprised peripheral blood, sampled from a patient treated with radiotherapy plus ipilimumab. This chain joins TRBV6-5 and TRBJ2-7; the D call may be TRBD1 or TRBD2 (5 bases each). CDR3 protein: CASSEDWDGYEQYF. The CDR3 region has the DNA TGTGCCAGCAGTGAAGACTGGGACGGCTACGAGCAGTACTTC.